Here is one T cell receptor beta chain with its context. In its sample, this clonotype was seen many times. It lacks a known antigen. The input lacks base qualities; no much larger clone sits a single base away. The roughly 39 donors, aged roughly 6 to 90 years, were systemically healthy Caucasian individuals from Russia. Each donor gave 8 to 10 milliliters of peripheral blood, drawn into EDTA-treated Vacutainer tubes. Ficoll-Paque density-gradient centrifugation was used to isolate PBMCs, with at least 6.5 million per sample. Trizol reagent was used to extract total RNA from PBMCs, with at least 5.5 micrograms per sample. Naive CD45RAhigh/CD27high T cell percentages were measured by flow cytometry on a PBMC aliquot from every donor. Receptors were amplified or captured by 5' RACE. Sequencing was carried out with an Illumina HiSeq 2500. A second PCR of about 7 to 12 cycles was run with a J-beta primer mix and a sample-barcoded 5' primer. A template-switch 5' adaptor carrying 12 random nucleotides introduced a unique molecular identifier onto each TCR beta cDNA molecule. Each sample yielded at least 3 million CDR3-containing paired-end reads. All of the RNA was converted into first-strand cDNA using the Mint cDNA synthesis kit, with a TRBC-specific oligonucleotide serving as the primer. After uracil-DNA glycosylase treatment, a first 18-cycle PCR used universal primers M1SS and BC2_uni_R on all cDNA. The published analysis was carried out like this. Normalization of each sample was performed by random selection of 1 million high-quality reads, each carrying a distinct molecular identifier. Instead of being binned into consensus sequences, reads with shared molecular identifiers were discarded. MiTCR, run with a Q25 quality threshold and the strictest error-elimination algorithm, handled CDR3 identification, clonotype clustering and error correction. A nonparametric unseen species model with Euler transformation was used to estimate lower-bound total TCR beta diversity. TCRdb cleaned the public reads at Q25 with fastp, built clones with MiXCR and kept in-frame beta chains. Rows are unified per CDR3 protein, each entry keeping the most common DNA and genes. The V and J calls come from TCRdb's annotation, not from the publication. In this sample the table shows more than 900,000 distinct CDR3 sequences, almost 30% of which occur a single time. Of the sample, 10% to 13% falls within the top ten clones.

The sample belongs to a study of blood T cells in healthy people across ages (dated by TCRdb to the mid-2010s). Regarding the complete study: In model experiments, template switching captured about one uniquely barcoded TCR beta cDNA molecule for every two T cells. Using the same blood draw, the study looked at two additional independent replicas of 1 million unique cDNA reads for two donors, one aged 18 to 29 and the other aged 80 or older. The study measured age-related changes in TCR beta repertoire diversity using deep sequencing normalized with unique cDNA molecular identifiers. The donors were divided into four age groups: young (average around 17 years), middle-aged (roughly 40), aged (about 60) and long-lived (about 84).

Results and caveats for the whole study, not just this receptor: The CMV infection status of donors was not known, potentially confounding age-related changes in expanded clonotypes. Observed TCR beta diversity correlated strongly with the percentage of naive T cells measured by flow cytometry. The long-lived group showed more naive CD4+ T cells, fewer expanded clones and increased TCR diversity than the aged group, suggesting age selection. Estimates of total diversity based on one million sequenced T cells were considered lower bounds and underestimates. Bulk unsorted PBMC profiling prevented conclusive comparison of naive and antigen-experienced compartments. As age increased, observed TCR beta diversity per million T cells dropped in a roughly linear way, and a significant reduction was already evident by age 40.

V is cut back by 6 bases and J by 3 bases, with 6 bases in the junction unmatched. From a lookup of the germline V gene, CDR1 and CDR2 are SNHLY and FYNNEI. From its cysteine to its phenylalanine, the CDR3 spans 14 amino acids. Only the CDR3 part of the read is kept: 42 bases, read in frame from the first base. In addition, the sample was reused for a study of T cells of mothers and their children. The second study reports: The donors were nine systemically healthy Caucasian individuals, made up of three mothers and their six children. cDNA synthesis consumed the entire amount of extracted RNA, loaded at 1.5 ug RNA in each 15 ul reaction. In the second PCR, sample barcodes and 2-4 random nucleotides were introduced via the M1S primer. Over 9.5 million TCR beta CDR3 reads were obtained for each mother, and 2.5 million to 3 million reads were obtained for each child. TCR recombination output is similarly shaped by thymic selection in related and unrelated pairs, with a minor effect exerted by inherited differences. Normalized repertoire overlap was always slightly but never significantly higher in related than unrelated mother-child pairs. With a sensitivity of about 100 clones per million clonotypes, no persistent microchimeric T cell clones were detected. The study used deep NGS to compare TCR beta repertoires of mothers and children, seeking features distinguishing related mother-child pairs from unrelated individuals. On average, the children were about 10 +/- 4 years old, while the mothers were approximately 41 +/- 4 years old. Libraries were sequenced on Illumina HiSeq 2000 with 100+100 nt paired-end reads after adapter ligation with NEBNext reagents. To avoid cross-contamination, the mother libraries and the child libraries were prepared a month apart and sequenced in separate runs. For each donor, somewhere between about 450,000 and 2,100,000 distinct TCR beta clonotypes were identified. Naive TCR beta clonotypes were estimated from low-frequency clonotypes matched to each donor's FACS-determined naive share, without sorting.

The rearranged segments are TRBV2 and TRBJ2-5; 8 bases in between match TRBD1. Sequenced material: blood. The sequence was obtained from a woman between 40 and 55 years old in good health. The CDR3 sequence is CASRGGQEEETQYF. The DNA sequence follows: TGTGCCAGCAGGGGGGGACAGGAGGAAGAGACCCAGTACTTC. The CDR3, completed at both ends by the reference TRBV2 and TRBJ2-5 genes, gives the full variable domain EPEVTQTPSHQVTQMGQEVILRCVPISNHLYFYWYRQILGQKVEFLVSFYNNEISEKSEIFDDQFSVERPDGSNFTLKIRSTKLEDSAMYFCASRGGQEEETQYFGPGTRLLVL.